This T cell receptor (beta chain) was sequenced during a study of molecular identifiers for immune sequencing clone quantification. The V end was cut by 1 base, the J end by 2 bases, with 12 bases between. Germline V lookup: CDR1 SGHTA, CDR2 FQGNSA. This CDR3 region has 15 residues. Naive CD8 T cells underwent sorting with the CD8+CD4-CCR7+CD45RA+ definition. Bulk TCR library preparation followed previously described methods with listed TCR primers. MiXCR, run by TCRdb on the PCR reads, gives a single entry per CDR3 protein. The repertoire consists of approximately 97,000 distinct CDR3 sequences, with 20% to 30% occurring once and the leading ten covering 0.94%. As concerns this clonotype: Its specificity is unknown.

Study-wide results and caveats: For highly expanded clones, sizes could be underestimated when identical TCR molecules share a barcode. Spiked Jurkat TCR RNA originating from one cell could reportedly be identified amid about a million naive cells.

This chain links TRBV7-2 with TRBJ2-7, with no clear D. Specimen: naive CD8+ T cells from blood, with Jurkat cell RNA spiked in. Subset: FACS-sorted CD8+CD4-CCR7+CD45RA+ naive T cells. The clonotype comes from a human donor in good health. Some libraries in this study had Jurkat cell RNA spiked in. CDR3 sequence reads: CASSLEAGCAYEQYF. CDR3 sequence (DNA): TGTGCCAGCAGCTTAGAAGCAGGCTGTGCCTACGAGCAGTACTTC.